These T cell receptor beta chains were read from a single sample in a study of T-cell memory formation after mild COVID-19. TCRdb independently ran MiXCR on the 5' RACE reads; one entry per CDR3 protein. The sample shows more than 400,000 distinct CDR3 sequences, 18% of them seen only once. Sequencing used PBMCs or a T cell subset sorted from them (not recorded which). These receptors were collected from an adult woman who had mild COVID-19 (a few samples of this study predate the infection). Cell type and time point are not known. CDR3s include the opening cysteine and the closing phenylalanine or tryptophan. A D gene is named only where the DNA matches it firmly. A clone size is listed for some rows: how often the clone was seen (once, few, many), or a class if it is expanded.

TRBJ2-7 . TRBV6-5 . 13 CASRDSLTYEQYF TGTGCCAGCAGGGACAGCTTAACCTACGAGCAGTACTTC
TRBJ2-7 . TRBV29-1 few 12 CSVELTGLEQYF TGCAGCGTTGAGCTCACAGGGTTAGAGCAGTACTTC
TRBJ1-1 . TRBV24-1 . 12 CATSDFGFEAFF TGTGCCACCAGTGATTTCGGGTTTGAAGCTTTCTTT
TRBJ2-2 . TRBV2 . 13 CASSVLNTGELFF TGTGCCAGCAGTGTTTTGAACACCGGGGAGCTGTTTTTT
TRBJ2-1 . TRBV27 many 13 CASSLRPYNEQFF TGTGCCAGCAGCTTACGACCGTACAATGAGCAGTTCTTC
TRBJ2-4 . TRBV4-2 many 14 CASSQVGGRNIQYF TGTGCCAGCAGCCAAGTTGGGGGGCGTAACATTCAGTACTTC
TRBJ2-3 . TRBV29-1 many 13 CSVEEGVRATQYF TGCAGCGTTGAAGAAGGGGTAAGGGCCACGCAGTATTTT
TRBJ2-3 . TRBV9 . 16 CASSVGASAGTDTQYF TGTGCCAGCAGCGTAGGAGCTAGCGCGGGCACAGATACGCAGTATTTT
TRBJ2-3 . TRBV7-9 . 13 CASSFGEVDTQYF TGTGCCAGCAGCTTCGGTGAGGTAGATACGCAGTATTTT
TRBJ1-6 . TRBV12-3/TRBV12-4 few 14 CASRADSYNSPLHF TGTGCCAGCAGGGCGGATTCCTATAATTCACCCCTCCACTTT